Reported below is one T cell receptor beta chain. Its target is unknown. Trimming took 2 bases from V and 6 from J; bases not matched to a gene: 21. The CDR3 has 20 amino acids. Germline V gene lookup returns CDR1 SGHRS and CDR2 YFSETQ. This entry belongs to a study of T cell responses to AZD1222 COVID-19 vaccine. Study conclusions and caveats: Most donors were white British and more were female, and clonal diversity was possibly underestimated. No repertoire was sampled before or during the peak T cell response, only after it.

Assay used: immunoSEQ multiplex PCR; TCRdb lists only in-frame clones, some missing. The data show roughly 140,000 clones, about 93% seen once. This receptor was taken from an adult in good health. The source material was peripheral blood, sampled on day 0 of AZD1222 vaccination. This sequence joins TRBV5-1 and TRBJ2-3; TRBD1 aligns across 10 bases. CDR3 amino acids: CASSLTGTGVLAGGRDTQYF. The CDR3 nucleotides read TGCGCCAGCAGCTTAACCGGGACAGGGGTCTTGGCGGGAGGACGGGATACGCAGTATTTT. Variable domain in full (rest from reference TRBV5-1 and TRBJ2-3): KAGVTQTPRYLIKTRGQQVTLSCSPISGHRSVSWYQQTPGQGLQFLFEYFSETQRNKGNFPGRFSGRQFSNSRSEMNVSTLELGDSALYLCASSLTGTGVLAGGRDTQYFGPGTRLTVL.